One and the same sample provided the 26 T cell receptor beta chains below, sequenced in a study of beta chain features in type 1 diabetes. All of the isolated RNA was reverse transcribed, so expressed TCRB transcripts were sequenced. Using immunoSEQ multiplex PCR, the repertoire was profiled, and TCRdb retains in-frame clones only, with some absent. The data contain around 500,000 clones, 25% to 35% of them singletons. Material for sequencing was naive CD4+ T cells from blood. The receptors were gathered from a man between 18 and 35 years old in good health.

This clone was seen more than once but under ten times. The chain is built from TRBV5-1 and TRBJ1-1; TRBD1 matches at 7 bases. The CDR3 is 13 amino acids. J gave up 1 base and V 3 bases, and 0 bases lay outside the gene matches. Per germline, CDR1 SGHRS and CDR2 YFSETQ. CDR3 nucleotides: TGCGCCAGCAGCTGGGACAGGAACACTGAAGCTTTCTTT. Amino acids: CASSWDRNTEAFF.

The chain carries TRBV18 and TRBJ2-4; 13 bases are shared with TRBD2. The CDR3 extends over 16 amino acids. The J segment lost 6 bases and the V segment lost 3 bases, leaving 5 bases of the junction unmatched. Germline V gives CDR1 KGHSH, CDR2 LQKENI. Written as DNA, the CDR3 is TGTGCCAGCTCACCGCCGGGACTAGCGGGACCAAACATTCAGTACTTC. As protein: CASSPPGLAGPNIQYF. Variable domain in full (rest from reference TRBV18 and TRBJ2-4): NAGVMQNPRHLVRRRGQEARLRCSPMKGHSHVYWYRQLPEEGLKFMVYLQKENIIDESGMPKERFSAEFPKEGPSILRIQQVVRGDSAAYFCASSPPGLAGPNIQYFGAGTRLSVL.

The gene calls are TRBV6-6 and TRBJ1-2; D is unclear. Trimming stripped 2 bases from V and 8 bases from J, with 12 bases between. There are 13 residues in the CDR3. Germline V lookup: CDR1 MNHNY, CDR2 SVGAGI (reference sequence). CDR3 DNA sequence: TGTGCCAGCAGTTACATCCCGGGAGAGGGCTACACCTTC. Its translation: CASSYIPGEGYTF.

This clone was observed a few times. This chain uses TRBV4-3 with TRBJ2-3; D is unclear. V lost 0 bases, J lost 0 bases, and 10 bases lay in between. The germline CDR1 and CDR2 sequences are LGHNA and YSLEER. This CDR3 has 16 residues. Here the CDR3 reads CASSQDGASSTDTQYF. In DNA form, the CDR3 reads TGCGCCAGCAGCCAAGACGGAGCGTCTAGCACAGATACGCAGTATTTT.

This clone was detected only a few times. The chain is built from TRBV5-1 and TRBJ1-2, with D tentatively TRBD1 (5 bases). V lost 0 bases, J lost 4 bases, and 7 bases lay in between. The CDR3 runs 13 residues. Germline CDR1 reads SGHRS; CDR2 reads YFSETQ. CDR3 loop: CASSLETAYGYTF. In DNA form, the CDR3 reads TGCGCCAGCAGCTTGGAGACAGCCTATGGCTACACCTTC.

The V call is TRBV7-6, the J call TRBJ1-1; weak D call: TRBD1 (6 bases). The CDR3 covers 14 residues. The germline V and J ends were trimmed by 4 bases and 1 base, with 10 bases remaining between them. The germline V gene encodes CDR1 SGHVS and CDR2 FNYEAQ. CDR3 amino acids: CASSSIQGNTEAFF. DNA of the CDR3: TGTGCCAGCAGCTCGATACAGGGGAACACTGAAGCTTTCTTT.

V is TRBV10-3 and J is TRBJ2-1, with TRBD1 matching 9 bases. This CDR3 comprises 12 residues. Germline V gene lookup returns CDR1 ENHRY and CDR2 SYGVKD. V shed 10 bases, J shed 7 bases, and the junction held 5 bases outside the gene matches. The CDR3 here is CATGTGYNEQFF. CDR3 DNA: TGTGCCACCGGGACAGGGTATAATGAGCAGTTCTTC.

This clone was detected a few times. The chain employs TRBV30 and TRBJ2-3, with a weak D call TRBD2 (6 bases). Trimming cost V 0 bases and J 10 bases, with 14 bases left between them. The V gene's germline CDR1 is GTSNPN and CDR2 SVGIG (reference sequence). The CDR3 is made up of 13 amino acids. CDR3 bases: TGTGCCTGGAGTGTAGGAGGGAGACCTTCGCAGTATTTT. Its protein product is CAWSVGGRPSQYF.

The J gene is TRBJ2-1, the V gene TRBV6-5; 7 bases agree with TRBD2. The V gene's germline CDR1 is MNHEY and CDR2 SVGAGI. The CDR3 totals 16 residues. V shed 2 bases and J 10 bases; nucleotides not matched to a gene: 14. The CDR3 DNA follows: TGTGCCAGCAGTTACACACCGGGACTACGGGGTCGGGAGCAGTTCTTC. This codes for CASSYTPGLRGREQFF.

This clone was counted between two and nine times. This chain connects TRBV30 to TRBJ2-3; 9 bases are a match to TRBD2. CDR1 and CDR2 (germline): GTSNPN, SVGIG (reference sequence). The CDR3 has 15 amino acids. The V segment lost 4 bases and the J segment 5 bases; nucleotides outside the gene matches: 10. CDR3 sequence: CAWKRPAGGLDTQYF. The CDR3 bases are TGTGCCTGGAAACGGCCAGCGGGAGGTCTAGATACGCAGTATTTT.

About this clone: The sample carries other DNA sequences with the same CDR3. The chain links TRBV7-2 to TRBJ2-1, with D tentatively TRBD2 (5 bases). Germline assignment: CDR1 SGHTA and CDR2 FQGNSA. Trimming removed 3 bases at V and 1 base at J, with 10 bases between. The CDR3 contains 15 residues. The CDR3 region has the DNA TGTGCCAGCAGCTTGGGAGCGTCATCCTACAATGAGCAGTTCTTC. Translation gives CASSLGASSYNEQFF.

This clone was seen more than once but under ten times. The chain joins TRBV5-5 to TRBJ1-2; tentative D call: TRBD1 (5 bases). V lost 3 bases to trimming and J lost 5 bases, with 11 bases between them. Germline values: CDR1 SGHKS, CDR2 YYEKEE (reference sequence). CDR3 length equals 13 residues. The CDR3 is CASSWDSSYGYTF. The CDR3 nucleotides are TGTGCCAGCAGCTGGGACTCCTCATATGGCTACACCTTC.

This clone appeared a few times. This chain uses TRBV11-2 with TRBJ2-3; D gene uncertain. Trimming removed 2 bases from V and 7 bases from J, with 13 bases in between. The CDR3 runs to 14 residues. CDR1 is SGHAT, CDR2 FQNNGV, per germline. Here the CDR3 DNA reads TGTGCCAGCAGCTTATCTGCAGTACCACATACGCAGTATTTT. Its protein is CASSLSAVPHTQYF.

Of note for this clone: In the same sample, other DNA sequences code for this CDR3. J is TRBJ2-1 and V is TRBV9, with a weak D call TRBD2 (6 bases). The CDR3 loop spans 14 amino acids. The germline V gene encodes CDR1 SGDLS and CDR2 YYNGEE. V was pared by 2 bases and J by 1 base, with 7 bases between. The CDR3 protein is CASSVEGSYNEQFF. As DNA, the CDR3 is TGTGCCAGCAGCGTGGAGGGGTCCTACAATGAGCAGTTCTTC.

Turning to this clone: Relative to the germline gene, one junction end is altered; a read error may explain this. The chain uses TRBV7-9 and TRBJ2-4, with D perhaps matching TRBD1 or TRBD2 (5 bases each). This CDR3 comprises 19 residues. The V gene's germline CDR1 is SEHNR and CDR2 FQNEAQ (reference sequence). CDR3 sequence: CASSLAQGTALLAKNIQYF. CDR3 nucleotide sequence: TGTGCCAGCAGCCTAGCCCAGGGAACCGCCTTATTGGCCAAAAACATTCAGTACTTC. Complete variable domain (other parts from reference TRBV7-9 and TRBJ2-4): DTGVSQNPRHKITKRGQNVTFRCDPISEHNRLYWYRQTLGQGPEFLTYFQNEAQLEKSRLLSDRFSAERPKGSFSTLEIQRTEQGDSAMYLCASSLAQGTALLAKNIQYFGAGTRLSVL.

The chain has TRBV29-1 and TRBJ2-7, with 9 positions matching TRBD2. The J segment lost 6 bases and the V segment lost 7 bases, leaving 10 bases of the junction unmatched. The CDR3 contains 13 residues. Germline CDR1 and CDR2: SQVTM and ANQGSEA. The CDR3 reads CSGGKGLASEQYF. DNA for the CDR3: TGCAGCGGTGGGAAGGGACTAGCAAGCGAGCAGTACTTC.

V gene TRBV2 combines with J gene TRBJ2-3; no reliable D call. The CDR3 is 12 residues long. CDR1 and CDR2 from the germline V gene are SNHLY and FYNNEI. Trimming took off 7 bases at V and 0 bases at J, with 5 bases between the two ends. Here the CDR3 reads CASKASTDTQYF. The CDR3 DNA follows: TGTGCCAGCAAAGCTAGCACAGATACGCAGTATTTT.

The chain couples TRBV2 to TRBJ2-6; no firm D call. With 11 bases removed from V and 2 bases from J, the gap between germline ends came to 10 bases. Germline CDR1 reads SNHLY; CDR2 reads FYNNEI. This CDR3 comprises 13 residues. CDR3 loop: CAFRDAGANVLTF. The CDR3 coding sequence is TGTGCCTTCCGTGATGCTGGGGCCAACGTCCTGACTTTC.

This clone turned up a few times. This chain joins TRBV11-2 and TRBJ2-1; 14 nucleotides match TRBD2. This CDR3 is built from 15 residues. Germline CDR1 and CDR2: SGHAT and FQNNGV. J lost 15 bases, V lost 6 bases, and 13 bases had no gene match. This CDR3 is CASSSRGLAGVFGFF. The CDR3 bases are TGTGCCAGCAGTTCGCGGGGACTAGCGGGAGTTTTCGGGTTCTTC.

This clone showed up just once. This chain links TRBV25-1 with TRBJ1-5, with 8 nucleotides matching TRBD1. Germline V lookup: CDR1 MGHDK, CDR2 SYGVNS. J gave up 5 bases and V 10 bases, and 7 bases lay outside the gene matches. The length of the CDR3 is 13 residues. The CDR3 protein is CAIMDRADQPQHF. CDR3 DNA sequence: TGTGCCATCATGGACAGGGCCGATCAGCCCCAGCATTTT.

This clone has just a few counts. J is TRBJ2-7 and V is TRBV15; D not certain. The CDR3 runs 12 residues. With 1 base removed from V and 4 bases from J, the gap between germline ends came to 5 bases. Germline CDR1 is LNHNV and CDR2 is YYDKDF (reference sequence). For the CDR3, the DNA is TGTGCCACCAGCAGAGTACGTTACGAGCAGTACTTC. This sequence encodes CATSRVRYEQYF.

This clone was recorded a few times. As DNA, the CDR3 is TGTGCCAGCAGCTTAGGCGGGAGACCAGATACGCAGTATTTT. Residues: CASSLGGRPDTQYF. The chain joins TRBV7-2 to TRBJ2-3, with TRBD2 matching 7 bases. The CDR3 sequence is 14 residues long. Germline values: CDR1 SGHTA, CDR2 FQGNSA. J lost 4 bases, V lost 1 base, and 2 bases had no gene match.

This clone was seen once. This chain joins TRBV27 and TRBJ2-3, with TRBD2 matching over 8 bases. The junction had 10 bases not matched to a gene; V was cut back by 5 bases and J by 0 bases. Germline V gene data show CDR1 as MNHEY and CDR2 as SMNVEV (reference sequence). The length of the CDR3 is 17 residues. CDR3 loop: CASSNSHGGESTDTQYF. In DNA form, the CDR3 reads TGTGCCAGCAGTAACAGCCACGGGGGGGAAAGCACAGATACGCAGTATTTT.

V and J are TRBV7-8 and TRBJ1-2; 7 bases agree with TRBD1. The ends lost 5 bases at V and 2 bases at J; junction bases unmatched: 5. Germline loops: CDR1 SGHVS, CDR2 FQNEAQ. The length of the CDR3 is 14 residues. The CDR3 nucleotides read TGTGCCAGCAGCGCAATGACAGGGAACTATGGCTACACCTTC. Protein product: CASSAMTGNYGYTF.

The sample holds a few counts of this clone. V and J are TRBV4-1 and TRBJ2-3, with 8 bases that match TRBD1. Trimming at V came to 4 bases and at J to 0 bases, leaving 6 bases not matched to a gene. CDR1 and CDR2 (germline): MGHRA, YSYEKL. The CDR3 sequence is 16 residues long. CDR3 sequence reads: CASSRIDRGSTDTQYF. The CDR3 DNA reads TGCGCCAGCAGCCGAATCGACAGGGGCAGCACAGATACGCAGTATTTT.

Only a few counts were recorded for this clone. The gene calls are TRBV11-1 and TRBJ2-5; D is undetermined. With 7 bases removed from V and 5 bases from J, the gap between germline ends came to 17 bases. This CDR3 spans 14 amino acids. Germline assignment: CDR1 SGHAT and CDR2 FQDESV (reference sequence). The CDR3 region has the DNA TGTGCCAGCACCCCCAGCCTTTCCTGGGAGACCCAGTACTTC. Encoded protein: CASTPSLSWETQYF.